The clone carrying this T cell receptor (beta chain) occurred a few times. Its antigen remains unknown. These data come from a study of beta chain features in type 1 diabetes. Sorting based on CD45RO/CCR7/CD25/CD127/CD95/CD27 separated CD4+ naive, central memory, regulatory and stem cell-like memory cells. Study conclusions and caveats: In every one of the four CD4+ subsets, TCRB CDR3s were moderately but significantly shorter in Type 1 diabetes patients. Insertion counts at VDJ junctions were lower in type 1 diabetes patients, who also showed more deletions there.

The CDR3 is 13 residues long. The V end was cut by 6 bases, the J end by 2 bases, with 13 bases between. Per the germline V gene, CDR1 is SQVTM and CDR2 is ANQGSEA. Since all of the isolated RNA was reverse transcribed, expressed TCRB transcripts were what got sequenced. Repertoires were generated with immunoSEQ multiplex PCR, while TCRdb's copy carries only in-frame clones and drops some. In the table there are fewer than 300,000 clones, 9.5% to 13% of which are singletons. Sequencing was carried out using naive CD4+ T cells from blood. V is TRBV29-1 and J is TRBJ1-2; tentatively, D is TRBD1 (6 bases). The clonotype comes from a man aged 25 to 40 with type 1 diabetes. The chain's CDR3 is CSVTGHSNYGYTF. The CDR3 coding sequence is TGCAGCGTGACGGGACACTCGAACTATGGCTACACCTTC.